The 28 T cell receptor beta chains below come from one sample, sequenced in a study of cytomegalovirus exposure and HLA in healthy donors. 60 Vbeta and 13 Jbeta primers were used in PCR. Sequencing used immunoSEQ multiplex PCR; TCRdb keeps in-frame clones, though not all of them. Of roughly 130,000 clones listed, 75% to 85% were seen once; the top ten hold around 3.6%. The sample consisted of PBMCs. The origin of the receptors is a woman aged 40 to 50 in good health and CMV-seronegative.

Only a few counts were recorded for this clone. The genes are TRBV19 and TRBJ1-1; D possibly corresponds to TRBD1 (5 bases). This CDR3 region has 14 residues. V was shortened by 6 bases and J by 2 bases, with 13 bases between the two germline ends. CDR1 LNHDA and CDR2 SQIVND come from the germline V gene (reference sequence). As DNA, the CDR3 is TGTGCCAGTAGGGCCCGACAGCTTAACACTGAAGCTTTCTTT. This codes for CASRARQLNTEAFF.

The rearrangement uses TRBV5-4 and TRBJ2-5, with 11 bases aligning to TRBD1. CDR3 length equals 15 residues. V lost 5 bases to trimming and J lost 3 bases; unmatched junction nucleotides: 6. The germline CDR1 and CDR2 sequences are SGHNT and YYREEE (reference sequence). CDR3 in DNA: TGTGCCAGCAGTTCGTTGGGACAGGGGGAAGAGACCCAGTACTTC. It specifies CASSSLGQGEETQYF.

The chain is built from TRBV7-2 and TRBJ2-2, with 11 nucleotides matching TRBD2. V shed 3 bases and J 7 bases; nucleotides not matched to a gene: 10. The CDR3 runs 17 residues. Germline assignment: CDR1 SGHTA and CDR2 FQGNSA. Written as DNA, the CDR3 is TGTGCCAGCAGCTTCCCAACTAGCGGGAGATGGGACGGGGAGCTGTTTTTT. It is translated as CASSFPTSGRWDGELFF.

The chain couples TRBV5-1 to TRBJ2-2; D is possibly TRBD1 (6 bases). The CDR3 is 17 amino acids. Trimming stripped 4 bases from V and 2 bases from J, with 18 bases between. Germline assignment: CDR1 SGHRS and CDR2 YFSETQ. The DNA for the CDR3 is TGCGCCAGCAGCCCCGGGTTGCGGACAGCCAACACCGGGGAGCTGTTTTTT. This translates into CASSPGLRTANTGELFF.

Notes on this clone: One end of the junction does not line up with germline, which may come from a read error. The chain uses TRBV7-2 and TRBJ1-2; D is unresolved. Per germline, CDR1 SGHTA and CDR2 FQGNSA. The CDR3 length is 17 residues. CDR3 coding DNA: TGTGCCAGCAGCTTAGATCTCGGGGTCGGGAGGAACTATGGCTACCCCTTC. It translates to CASSLDLGVGRNYGYPF.

This clone occurred once. The rearrangement joins TRBV4-2 to TRBJ2-7; unclear D gene. Per the germline V gene, CDR1 is LGHNA and CDR2 is YNFKEQ. V gave up 1 base and J gave up 0 bases, with 10 bases separating them. CDR3 length: 15 residues. The CDR3, as DNA: TGTGCCAGCAGCCAAGCTGTGGGCCCCTCCTACGAGCAGTACTTC. Residues: CASSQAVGPSYEQYF.

The CDR3 loop reads CASRPSGSYEQYF. DNA for the CDR3: TGTGCCAGCCGCCCTAGCGGGAGTTACGAGCAGTACTTC. This chain joins TRBV6-5 and TRBJ2-7; 10 bases align to TRBD2. Germline V lookup: CDR1 MNHEY, CDR2 SVGAGI. V was pared by 8 bases and J by 4 bases, with 5 bases of the junction left unmatched. The CDR3 spans 13 residues.

This clone has only a few counts. This chain links TRBV6-6 with TRBJ2-3; TRBD2 might be the D (5 bases). The CDR3 loop spans 14 amino acids. The ends were cut back, 5 bases at V and 2 bases at J, with 11 bases in the middle. Germline V gene sequence: CDR1 MNHNY, CDR2 SVGAGI (reference sequence). CDR3 in amino acids: CASSPPGSTDTQYF. CDR3 nucleotides: TGTGCCAGCAGTCCCCCGGGGTCCACAGATACGCAGTATTTT.

The chain employs TRBV5-6 and TRBJ2-7; D gene unclear. Germline values: CDR1 SGHDT, CDR2 YYEEEE. V was pared by 4 bases and J by 4 bases, with 15 bases between. The CDR3 length is 14 residues. CDR3 sequence reads: CASSPDARFYEQYF. CDR3 bases: TGTGCCAGCAGCCCCGATGCCAGGTTTTACGAGCAGTACTTC.

This clone was seen a few times. The CDR3 region has the DNA TGCGCCAGCAGCCAAGAAGCCAGGGCCACTGAAGCTTTCTTT. Encoded protein: CASSQEARATEAFF. The chain recombines TRBV4-3 with TRBJ1-1; D is possibly TRBD1 (5 bases). From germline, CDR1 is LGHNA and CDR2 YSLEER. Trimming removed 0 bases from V and 4 bases from J, with 9 bases in between. CDR3 size: 14 residues.

The rearrangement uses TRBV29-1 and TRBJ2-5; 9 bases are shared with TRBD2. TRBJ2-7 matches the DNA end more closely, so the J call is doubtful. CDR1 and CDR2 (germline): SQVTM, ANQGSEA. This CDR3 is built from 16 residues. The CDR3 sequence: CSVEGGLAGPPYEQYF. CDR3 coding DNA: TGCAGCGTTGAAGGGGGGCTAGCGGGACCCCCCTACGAGCAGTACTTC.

This clone has more than one count but fewer than ten. V is TRBV5-6 and J is TRBJ2-5; 13 bases map to TRBD2. Germline-derived CDR1 and CDR2 are SGHDT and YYEEEE. The V and J ends lost 4 bases and 6 bases, in that order; junction bases with no gene match: 6. The CDR3 is 15 residues long. CDR3 bases: TGTGCCAGCAGCCCCAGGACTAGCGGGGGTAAGACCCAGTACTTC. This translates into CASSPRTSGGKTQYF.

The rearrangement joins TRBV27 to TRBJ2-7; D might be TRBD1 (6 bases). Germline-derived CDR1 and CDR2 are MNHEY and SMNVEV (reference sequence). This CDR3 contains 15 residues. Trimming removed 2 bases from V and 5 bases from J, with 16 bases in between. The CDR3 loop is CASSLVAGAPNEQYF. CDR3 sequence (DNA): TGTGCCAGCAGTTTAGTCGCAGGGGCTCCTAACGAGCAGTACTTC.

This clone was seen more than once but under ten times. This chain uses TRBV2 with TRBJ1-4; TRBD1 agrees at 7 bases. Germline CDR1 reads SNHLY; CDR2 reads FYNNEI. Trimming took 3 bases from V and 8 from J; bases not matched to a gene: 3. The CDR3 is 13 amino acids. The CDR3: CASSETGREKLFF. The CDR3 DNA reads as TGTGCCAGCAGTGAGACAGGGAGGGAAAAACTGTTTTTT.

V usage is TRBV28 and J usage is TRBJ1-2; weak D call: TRBD1 (5 bases). CDR3 length: 14 residues. The germline V gene encodes CDR1 MDHEN and CDR2 SYDVKM. Trimming cost V 1 base and J 1 base, with 7 bases left between them. The CDR3 bases are TGTGCCAGCAGTTTATTGGGGGGTAACTATGGCTACACCTTC. As protein: CASSLLGGNYGYTF.

V gene TRBV28 combines with J gene TRBJ1-4; possibly TRBD1 for D (5 bases). V lost 1 base and J lost 4, with 10 bases in between. CDR1 MDHEN and CDR2 SYDVKM come from the germline V gene. CDR3 size: 15 residues. The CDR3 nucleotides read TGTGCCAGCAGTTTATCTTACAGGAGTAATGAAAAACTGTTTTTT. Translated, it gives CASSLSYRSNEKLFF. Combining the CDR3 with reference TRBV28 and TRBJ1-4 gives the whole variable domain DVKVTQSSRYLVKRTGEKVFLECVQDMDHENMFWYRQDPGLGLRLIYFSYDVKMKEKGDIPEGYSVSREKKERFSLILESASTNQTSMYLCASSLSYRSNEKLFFGSGTQLSVL.

This clone was detected only once. The chain joins TRBV4-1 to TRBJ1-1; no definite D call. The germline V gene encodes CDR1 MGHRA and CDR2 YSYEKL. The CDR3 runs to 16 residues. Deletions cut 0 bases from V and 0 bases from J, with 11 bases between. CDR3 in amino acids: CASSQEGSGVNTEAFF. In nucleotides, the CDR3 is TGCGCCAGCAGCCAAGAGGGTTCAGGTGTGAACACTGAAGCTTTCTTT.

The chain employs TRBV19 and TRBJ2-1, with D perhaps matching TRBD2 (6 bases). V lost 5 bases, J lost 3 bases, and 14 bases lay in between. The CDR3 sequence is 15 residues long. Germline assignment: CDR1 LNHDA and CDR2 SQIVND (reference sequence). The CDR3 region is CASSPAGTIYNEQFF. The CDR3 DNA is TGTGCCAGTAGTCCGGCGGGGACGATCTACAATGAGCAGTTCTTC.

V is TRBV14 and J is TRBJ2-1; weak D call: TRBD1 (5 bases). Germline V gene data show CDR1 as SGHDN and CDR2 as FVKESK. This CDR3 spans 17 amino acids. V lost 1 base to trimming and J lost 1 base, with 14 bases between them. The DNA of the CDR3 is TGTGCCAGCAGCCAAGCTACAGGCCTGTTTTCCTACAATGAGCAGTTCTTC. It codes for CASSQATGLFSYNEQFF.

The chain uses TRBV5-1 and TRBJ2-2; no definite D call. CDR3 length: 13 residues. Trimming took off 0 bases at V and 7 bases at J, with 7 bases between the two ends. Germline CDR1 and CDR2: SGHRS and YFSETQ. The CDR3 nucleotides read TGCGCCAGCAGCTTGGAAACGGTCGGGGAGCTGTTTTTT. Protein: CASSLETVGELFF. Together with reference TRBV5-1 and TRBJ2-2, the CDR3 gives the full variable domain: KAGVTQTPRYLIKTRGQQVTLSCSPISGHRSVSWYQQTPGQGLQFLFEYFSETQRNKGNFPGRFSGRQFSNSRSEMNVSTLELGDSALYLCASSLETVGELFFGEGSRLTVL.

This rearrangement joins TRBV6-1 to TRBJ2-3, with D possibly matching TRBD2 (5 bases). With 4 bases removed from V and 7 bases from J, the gap between germline ends came to 15 bases. Germline V gives CDR1 MNHNS, CDR2 SASEGT. The CDR3 loop spans 14 amino acids. Here the CDR3 DNA reads TGTGCCAGCAGTGTGGAGAGGCTAGCACATACGCAGTATTTT. Its protein is CASSVERLAHTQYF.

Details on this clone: At one end the junction does not follow the germline gene, possibly because of a read error. The chain links TRBV7-7 to TRBJ1-4; D gene unclear. The CDR3 length is 15 residues. CDR1 and CDR2 (germline): SSHAT, FNYEAQ (reference sequence). CDR3 DNA: TGTGCTAGCAGCTTAGGAGGCACAACTAATGAAAAACTGTTTTTT. The encoded protein is CASSLGGTTNEKLFF. Based on the CDR3 plus reference TRBV7-7 and TRBJ1-4, the full variable domain is GAGVSQSPRYKVTKRGQDVTLRCDPISSHATLYWYQQALGQGPEFLTYFNYEAQPDKSGLPSDRFSAERPEGSISTLTIQRTEQRDSAMYRCASSLGGTTNEKLFFGSGTQLSVL.

V is TRBV7-9 and J is TRBJ2-6; D is undetermined. The germline gives CDR1 SEHNR, CDR2 FQNEAQ (reference sequence). The CDR3 consists of 17 residues. The germline V and J ends were trimmed by 4 bases and 4 bases, with 17 bases remaining between them. The CDR3 DNA sequence: TGTGCCAGCAGCTCCACAGTAGTTTCTTCCGGGGCCAACGTCCTGACTTTC. It codes for CASSSTVVSSGANVLTF.

The chain employs TRBV18 and TRBJ2-2; tentatively, D is TRBD1 (5 bases). The CDR3 extends over 17 amino acids. Looked up from germline, CDR1 is KGHSH and CDR2 is LQKENI. V was shortened by 0 bases and J by 0 bases, with 11 bases between the two germline ends. The CDR3 coding sequence is TGTGCCAGCTCACCACCAGGGGTCATGCCGAACACCGGGGAGCTGTTTTTT. Its protein product is CASSPPGVMPNTGELFF. Full variable domain (missing parts from reference TRBV18 and TRBJ2-2): NAGVMQNPRHLVRRRGQEARLRCSPMKGHSHVYWYRQLPEEGLKFMVYLQKENIIDESGMPKERFSAEFPKEGPSILRIQQVVRGDSAAYFCASSPPGVMPNTGELFFGEGSRLTVL.

This rearrangement joins TRBV11-3 to TRBJ2-1; 9 bases line up with TRBD2. The germline V gene encodes CDR1 SGHNT and CDR2 YENEEA. CDR3 size: 15 residues. Trimming cost V 0 bases and J 7 bases; bases outside gene matches: 4. Here the CDR3 reads CASSLDQSGGNEQFF. In nucleotides, the CDR3 is TGTGCCAGCAGCTTAGATCAGAGCGGGGGGAATGAGCAGTTCTTC.

V is TRBV10-3 and J is TRBJ2-1; a weak D match, TRBD2 (6 bases). Germline-derived CDR1 and CDR2 are ENHRY and SYGVKD. The CDR3 runs 19 residues. The V gene lost 7 bases and the J gene lost 5 bases, with 30 bases spanning the gap. The CDR3 protein is CAIMMPIAGRGPKNNEQFF. CDR3 in DNA: TGTGCCATCATGATGCCTATCGCAGGGCGGGGACCGAAGAACAATGAGCAGTTCTTC.

This clone was counted a single time. The chain combines TRBV28 with TRBJ1-3; 7 positions match TRBD1. This CDR3 has 14 amino acids. V dropped 8 bases and J dropped 3; count of bases not matched to a gene: 7. CDR1 and CDR2 (germline): MDHEN, SYDVKM. Here the CDR3 reads CASLPGGSGNTIYF. The CDR3 region has the DNA TGTGCCAGCCTGCCAGGGGGGAGTGGAAACACCATATATTTT.

The V gene is TRBV19, the J gene TRBJ1-1; D call uncertain. CDR1 is LNHDA, CDR2 SQIVND, per germline (reference sequence). Deletions cut 2 bases from V and 1 base from J, with 11 bases between. This CDR3 spans 15 amino acids. CDR3 bases: TGTGCCAGTAGTATATCAGGAGGGAAGAACACTGAAGCTTTCTTT. It yields the protein CASSISGGKNTEAFF.